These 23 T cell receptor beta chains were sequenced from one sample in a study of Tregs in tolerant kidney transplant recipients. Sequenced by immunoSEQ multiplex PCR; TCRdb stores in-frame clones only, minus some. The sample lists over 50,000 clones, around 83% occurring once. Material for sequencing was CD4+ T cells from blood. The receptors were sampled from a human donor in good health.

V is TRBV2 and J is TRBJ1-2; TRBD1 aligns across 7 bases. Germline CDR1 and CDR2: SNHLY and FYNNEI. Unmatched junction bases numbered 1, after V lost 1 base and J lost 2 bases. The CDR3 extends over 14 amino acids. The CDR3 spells CASSEVGQNYGYTF. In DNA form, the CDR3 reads TGTGCCAGCAGTGAAGTGGGACAGAACTATGGCTACACCTTC.

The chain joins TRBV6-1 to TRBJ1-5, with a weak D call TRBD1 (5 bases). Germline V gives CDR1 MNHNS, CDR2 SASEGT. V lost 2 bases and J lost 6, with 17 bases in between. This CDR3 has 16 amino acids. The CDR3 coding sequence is TGTGCCAGCAGTGAATTCCACAGGTCTATCGGTCAGCCCCAGCATTTT. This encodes CASSEFHRSIGQPQHF.

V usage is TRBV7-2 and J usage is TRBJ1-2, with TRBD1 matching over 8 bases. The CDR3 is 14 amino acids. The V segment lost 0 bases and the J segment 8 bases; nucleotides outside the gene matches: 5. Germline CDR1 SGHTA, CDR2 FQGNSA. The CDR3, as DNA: TGTGCCAGCAGCTTAGCGGCGGGACAGGAAGGCTACACCTTC. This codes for CASSLAAGQEGYTF. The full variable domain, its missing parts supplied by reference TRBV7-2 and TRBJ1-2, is GAGVSQSPSNKVTEKGKDVELRCDPISGHTALYWYRQSLGQGLEFLIYFQGNSAPDKSGLPSDRFSAERTGGSVSTLTIQRTQQEDSAVYLCASSLAAGQEGYTFGSGTRLTVV.

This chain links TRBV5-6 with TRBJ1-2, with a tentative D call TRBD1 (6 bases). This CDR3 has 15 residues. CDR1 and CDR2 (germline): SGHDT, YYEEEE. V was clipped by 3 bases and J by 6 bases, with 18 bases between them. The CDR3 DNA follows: TGTGCCAGCAGCTGGGGTTCTGGGGCAGGGGATGGCTACACCTTC. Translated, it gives CASSWGSGAGDGYTF.

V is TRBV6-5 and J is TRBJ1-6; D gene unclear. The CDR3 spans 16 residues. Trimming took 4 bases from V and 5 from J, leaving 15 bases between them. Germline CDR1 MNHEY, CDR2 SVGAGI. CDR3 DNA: TGTGCCAGCAGTTCCTCCAGACTAACCGATAATTCACCCCTCCACTTT. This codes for CASSSSRLTDNSPLHF.

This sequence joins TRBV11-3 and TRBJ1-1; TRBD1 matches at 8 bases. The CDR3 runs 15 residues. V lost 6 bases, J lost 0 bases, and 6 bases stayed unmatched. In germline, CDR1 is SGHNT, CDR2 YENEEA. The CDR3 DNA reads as TGTGCCAGCAGGGCAGGGGGCGGCTTGAACACTGAAGCTTTCTTT. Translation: CASRAGGGLNTEAFF.

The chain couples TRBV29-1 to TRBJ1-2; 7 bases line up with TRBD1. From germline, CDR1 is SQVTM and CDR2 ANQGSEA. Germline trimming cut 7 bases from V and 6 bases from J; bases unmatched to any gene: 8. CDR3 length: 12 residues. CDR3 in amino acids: CSASRGRDGYTF. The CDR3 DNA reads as TGCAGCGCTAGTAGGGGGCGGGATGGCTACACCTTC. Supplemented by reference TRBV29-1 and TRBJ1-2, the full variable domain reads SAVISQKPSRDICQRGTSLTIQCQVDSQVTMMFWYRQQPGQSLTLIATANQGSEATYESGFVIDKFPISRPNLTFSTLTVSNMSPEDSSIYLCSASRGRDGYTFGSGTRLTVV.

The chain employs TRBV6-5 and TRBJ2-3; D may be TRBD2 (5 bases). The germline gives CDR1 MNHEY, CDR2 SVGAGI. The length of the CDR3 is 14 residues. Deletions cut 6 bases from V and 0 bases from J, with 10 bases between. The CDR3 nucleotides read TGTGCCAGCAGGGTCGGCGGGAGCACAGATACGCAGTATTTT. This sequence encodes CASRVGGSTDTQYF.

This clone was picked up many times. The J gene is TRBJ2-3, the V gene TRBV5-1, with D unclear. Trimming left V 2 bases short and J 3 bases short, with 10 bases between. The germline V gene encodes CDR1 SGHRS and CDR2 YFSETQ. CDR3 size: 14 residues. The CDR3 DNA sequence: TGCGCCAGCAGCTTTTCGGAGAGTACAGATACGCAGTATTTT. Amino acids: CASSFSESTDTQYF.

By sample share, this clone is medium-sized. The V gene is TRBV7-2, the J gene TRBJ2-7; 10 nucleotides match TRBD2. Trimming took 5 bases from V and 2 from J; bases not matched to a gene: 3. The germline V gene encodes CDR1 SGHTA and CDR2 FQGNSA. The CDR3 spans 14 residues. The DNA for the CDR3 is TGTGCCAGCAGCAATAGCGGGGGGACCTACGAGCAGTACTTC. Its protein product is CASSNSGGTYEQYF.

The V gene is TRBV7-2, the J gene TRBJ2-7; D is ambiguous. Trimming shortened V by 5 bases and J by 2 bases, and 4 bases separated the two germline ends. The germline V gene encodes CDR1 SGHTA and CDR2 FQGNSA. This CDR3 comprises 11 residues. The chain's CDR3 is CASSPAYEQYF. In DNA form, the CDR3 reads TGTGCCAGCAGCCCCGCCTACGAGCAGTACTTC.

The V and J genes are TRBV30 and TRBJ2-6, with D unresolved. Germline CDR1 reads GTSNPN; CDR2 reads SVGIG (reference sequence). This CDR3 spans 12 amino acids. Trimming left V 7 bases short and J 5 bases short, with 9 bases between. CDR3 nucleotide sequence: TGTGCCTATCCTGAAAGGGCCAACGTCCTGACTTTC. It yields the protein CAYPERANVLTF.

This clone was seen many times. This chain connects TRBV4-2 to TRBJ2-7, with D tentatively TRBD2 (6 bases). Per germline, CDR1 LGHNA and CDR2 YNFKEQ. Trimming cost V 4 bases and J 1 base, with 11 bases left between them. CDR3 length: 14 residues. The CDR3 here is CASSPDYPSYEQYF. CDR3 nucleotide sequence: TGTGCCAGCAGCCCGGACTACCCGTCCTACGAGCAGTACTTC.

CDR3 sequence reads: CSAGGVFGQETQYF. CDR3 nucleotide sequence: TGCAGCGCTGGGGGGGTTTTTGGCCAAGAGACCCAGTACTTC. This chain links TRBV29-1 with TRBJ2-5, with 7 bases lining up with TRBD2. After removal of 7 bases from V and 1 base from J, the junction contained 9 bases not matched to a gene. From germline, CDR1 is SQVTM and CDR2 ANQGSEA. CDR3 length: 14 amino acids.

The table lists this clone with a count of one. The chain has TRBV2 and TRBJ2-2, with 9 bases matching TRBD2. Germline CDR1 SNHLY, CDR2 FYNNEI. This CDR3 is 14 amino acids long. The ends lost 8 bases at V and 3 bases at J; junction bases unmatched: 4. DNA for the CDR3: TGTGCCAGCCTAAAGCGGGGGGACACCGGGGAGCTGTTTTTT. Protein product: CASLKRGDTGELFF.

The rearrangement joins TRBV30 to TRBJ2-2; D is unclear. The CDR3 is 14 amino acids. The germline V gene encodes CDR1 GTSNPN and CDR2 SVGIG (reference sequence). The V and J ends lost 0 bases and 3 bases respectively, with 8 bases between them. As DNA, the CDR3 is TGTGCCTGGAGTGTAGGCAGATACACCGGGGAGCTGTTTTTT. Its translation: CAWSVGRYTGELFF.

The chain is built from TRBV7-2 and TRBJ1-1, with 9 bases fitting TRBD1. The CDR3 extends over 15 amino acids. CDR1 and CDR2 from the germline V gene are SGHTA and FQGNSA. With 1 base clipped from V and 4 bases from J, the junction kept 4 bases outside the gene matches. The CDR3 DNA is TGTGCCAGCAGCTTAGACCGGGACAGGGTCACTGAAGCTTTCTTT. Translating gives CASSLDRDRVTEAFF.

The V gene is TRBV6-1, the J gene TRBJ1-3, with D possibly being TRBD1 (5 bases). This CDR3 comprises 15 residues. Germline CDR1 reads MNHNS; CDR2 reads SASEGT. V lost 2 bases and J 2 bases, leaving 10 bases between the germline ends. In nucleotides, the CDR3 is TGTGCCAGCAGTGAATACGGGGGAGCTGGAAACACCATATATTTT. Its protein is CASSEYGGAGNTIYF.

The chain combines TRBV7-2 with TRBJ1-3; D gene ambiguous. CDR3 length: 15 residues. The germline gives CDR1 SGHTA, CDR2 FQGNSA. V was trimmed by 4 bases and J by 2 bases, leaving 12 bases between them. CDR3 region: CASSSIDLTGNTIYF. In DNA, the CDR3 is TGTGCCAGCAGCTCTATCGATCTTACTGGAAACACCATATATTTT.

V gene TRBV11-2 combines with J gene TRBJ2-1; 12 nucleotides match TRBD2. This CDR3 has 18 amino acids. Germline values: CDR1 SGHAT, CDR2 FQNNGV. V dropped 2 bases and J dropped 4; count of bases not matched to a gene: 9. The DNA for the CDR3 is TGTGCCAGCAGCTTAAGGCTAGCGGGAGGGGAGGGGTACAATGAGCAGTTCTTC. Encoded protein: CASSLRLAGGEGYNEQFF.

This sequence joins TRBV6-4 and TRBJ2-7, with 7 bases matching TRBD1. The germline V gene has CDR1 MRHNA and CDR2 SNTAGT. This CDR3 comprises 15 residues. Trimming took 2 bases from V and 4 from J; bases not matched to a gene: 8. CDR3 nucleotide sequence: TGTGCCAGCAGTGACCGGGACAGATGGACTTACGAGCAGTACTTC. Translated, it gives CASSDRDRWTYEQYF.

Here the CDR3 DNA reads TGTGCCGCCCTTCGGGGGGATGGCTACACCTTC. Translating it yields CAALRGDGYTF. This chain joins TRBV7-9 and TRBJ1-2; D is possibly TRBD1 (5 bases). Trimming removed 11 bases from V and 6 bases from J, with 13 bases in between. The germline gives CDR1 SEHNR, CDR2 FQNEAQ (reference sequence). The CDR3 runs 11 residues.

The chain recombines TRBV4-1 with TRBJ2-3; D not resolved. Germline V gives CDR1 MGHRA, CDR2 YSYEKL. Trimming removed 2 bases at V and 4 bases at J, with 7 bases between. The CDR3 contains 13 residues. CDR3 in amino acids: CASSQPPADTQYF. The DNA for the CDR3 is TGCGCCAGCAGCCAACCCCCGGCAGATACGCAGTATTTT.